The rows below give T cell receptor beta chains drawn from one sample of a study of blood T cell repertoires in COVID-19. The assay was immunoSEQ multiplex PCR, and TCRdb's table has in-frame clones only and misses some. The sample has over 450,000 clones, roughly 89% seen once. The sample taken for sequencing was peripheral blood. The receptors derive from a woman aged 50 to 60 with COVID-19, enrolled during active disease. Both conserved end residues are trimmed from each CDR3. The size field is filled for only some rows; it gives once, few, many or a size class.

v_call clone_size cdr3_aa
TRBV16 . ASSLTGGSEQY
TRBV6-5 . ASSLDRFSSYEQY
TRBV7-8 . ASSLAAFDRVSYEQY
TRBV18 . ASSPPSTYGGAEAF
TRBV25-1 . ASSDREYQPQH
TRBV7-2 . ASSQTEEAF
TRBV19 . ASSLQAGGELF
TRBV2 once ASMRTAITKNIQY
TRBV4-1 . ATQGGDEQY
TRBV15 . ATSRDWYTPELNYEQY
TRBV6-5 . ASEGQGYEQF
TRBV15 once ATSREGLGTGELF
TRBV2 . ASSQRTDSTMNTEAF
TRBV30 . AWSAQFYSGNTIY
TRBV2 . ASSQDRGYYNEQF
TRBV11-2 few ASSPQGNTIY
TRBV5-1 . ASRNTGGSITDTQY
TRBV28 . ASSLLRQGTQY
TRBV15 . ATSPRDFAGNQPQH
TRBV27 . ASRIGTGSGSNQPQH
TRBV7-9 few ASSLTTGQTF
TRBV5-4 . ASSWTEQETQY
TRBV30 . AFTEGVTETNEKLF
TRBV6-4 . ASSDRHYGYT
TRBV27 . ASSLLVGGVYGYT
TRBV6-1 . ASSEGAISGNTIY
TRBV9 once ASSVDVRPNEKLF
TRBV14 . ASSLSGYTEAF
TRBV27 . ASSYDRRNEKLF
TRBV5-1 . ASSLGQIQETQY
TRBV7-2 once ASSLITGGTEAF
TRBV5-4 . ASSLGQRITDTQY
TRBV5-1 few ASSLRQGGEKLF
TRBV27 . ASSLSFSRTDYGYT
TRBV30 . AWSVPGVEKLF
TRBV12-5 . ASGEPGHYYGYT
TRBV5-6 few ASSYPGGVVEAF
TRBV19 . ASNPAGLNTEAF
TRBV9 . ASTLSSGTAGNTIY
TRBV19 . ASSMTSGGPGELF
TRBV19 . ASSIGRAVGAEAF
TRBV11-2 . ASSLEAWETQY
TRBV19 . ASSTVTGELF
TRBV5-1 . ASSLELREGWGYGYT
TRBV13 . ASSLGLGGRVNEQY
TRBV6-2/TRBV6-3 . ASSLGLAGGRADTQY
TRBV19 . ASSPETGPKQPQH
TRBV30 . AWAVFYTVDQGAF
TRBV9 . ASSVSGTENSPLH
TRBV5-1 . ASRNTGTANTGELF
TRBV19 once ASSLQGDTQY
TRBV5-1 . ASSLALGTGYEQY
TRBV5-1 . ASSLRDRPWNEQF
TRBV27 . ASSLTGLTGNTIY
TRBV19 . ASCQGTSGGTGELF
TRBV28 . ASSSPGLTYEQY
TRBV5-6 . ASSFGWAGGPQY
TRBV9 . ASMDSFNTGELF
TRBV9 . ASSVGEWDYEQY
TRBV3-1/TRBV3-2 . ASSQDQAGFSGANVLT